This passage covers 11 T cell receptor beta chains from one sample sequenced in a study of beta chain features in type 1 diabetes. Expressed TCRB transcripts were sequenced after all isolated RNA was converted to cDNA. Some clones are missing from TCRdb's copy, which holds only in-frame ones; the method was immunoSEQ multiplex PCR. There are hundreds of thousands of clones in the sample; around 30% occur only once, and roughly 0.066% lies in the top ten. Sequencing was performed on naive CD4+ T cells from blood. The receptors shown here come from a young man in good health.

This clone was observed once. V gene TRBV5-1 combines with J gene TRBJ2-2; unclear D gene. Trimming pared 4 bases from V and 1 base from J, leaving 11 bases between. There are 15 residues in the CDR3. The germline V gene has CDR1 SGHRS and CDR2 YFSETQ. CDR3 DNA sequence: TGCGCCAGCAGCCCCCAGGAGATGAACACCGGGGAGCTGTTTTTT. Translated, it gives CASSPQEMNTGELFF.

This clone was detected only a few times. The chain is built from TRBV9 and TRBJ2-7, with 7 positions matching TRBD1. From germline, CDR1 is SGDLS and CDR2 YYNGEE. This CDR3 has 15 amino acids. Losses at the gene ends were 0 bases for V and 3 bases for J; bases not matched to a gene: 6. CDR3: CASSVESDRDYEQYF. The CDR3 DNA follows: TGTGCCAGCAGCGTAGAGTCCGACAGGGACTACGAGCAGTACTTC.

The CDR3 spells CASSLADRGVEQYF. In nucleotides, the CDR3 is TGTGCCAGCAGTTTAGCGGACAGGGGTGTCGAGCAGTACTTC. The rearrangement uses TRBV27 and TRBJ2-7, with 9 positions matching TRBD1. Trimming removed 2 bases from V and 6 bases from J; junction bases left unmatched: 5. This CDR3 has 14 amino acids. Germline CDR1 and CDR2: MNHEY and SMNVEV (reference sequence).

The gene calls are TRBV27 and TRBJ1-2; 7 bases align to TRBD1. Germline loops: CDR1 MNHEY, CDR2 SMNVEV (reference sequence). Germline trimming cut 8 bases from V and 3 bases from J; bases unmatched to any gene: 12. The CDR3 loop spans 15 amino acids. The chain's CDR3 is CASAAQGRGDYGYTF. CDR3 DNA: TGTGCCAGCGCCGCACAGGGGCGAGGAGACTATGGCTACACCTTC.

This chain's CDR3 is CASSLAGGANTQYF. The CDR3 bases are TGTGCCAGCAGCTTAGCCGGGGGCGCAAATACGCAGTATTTT. The rearrangement links TRBV7-2 to TRBJ2-3; either TRBD1 or TRBD2 may supply D (6 bases each). Germline V gene data show CDR1 as SGHTA and CDR2 as FQGNSA. The CDR3 is 14 amino acids. V was pared by 0 bases and J by 7 bases, with 11 bases between.

V is TRBV4-1 and J is TRBJ1-2; TRBD1 might be the D (5 bases). V was trimmed by 8 bases and J by 3 bases, leaving 22 bases between them. Germline V lookup: CDR1 MGHRA, CDR2 YSYEKL. The CDR3 has 16 amino acids. In DNA form, the CDR3 reads TGCGCCAGCTCCGCTACGTCCCCACGAGGGGACTATGGCTACACCTTC. Translating gives CASSATSPRGDYGYTF.

The sample holds a few counts of this clone. The chain uses TRBV7-3 and TRBJ2-4; TRBD1 matches at 11 bases. Germline assignment: CDR1 SGHTA and CDR2 FQGTGA. The J segment lost 5 bases and the V segment lost 4 bases, leaving 1 base of the junction unmatched. This CDR3 region has 14 residues. DNA for the CDR3: TGTGCCAGCAGCTCGGGACAGGGGGAAAACATTCAGTACTTC. Amino acid sequence: CASSSGQGENIQYF.

This clone has more than one count but fewer than ten. The chain recombines TRBV30 with TRBJ2-7; TRBD1 matches at 10 bases. The CDR3 sequence is 13 residues long. Per germline, CDR1 GTSNPN and CDR2 SVGIG (reference sequence). The ends lost 4 bases at V and 3 bases at J; junction bases unmatched: 3. The DNA of the CDR3 is TGTGCCTGGACGCGGACAGGGGGCTACGAGCAGTACTTC. Translating it yields CAWTRTGGYEQYF.

This clone was seen a few times. This rearrangement joins TRBV10-3 to TRBJ2-5; unclear D gene. Germline CDR1 reads ENHRY; CDR2 reads SYGVKD. CDR3 size: 13 residues. Trimming took off 0 bases at V and 5 bases at J, with 7 bases between the two ends. DNA for the CDR3: TGTGCCATCAGTGAGTCTTTCAGGGAGACCCAGTACTTC. This encodes CAISESFRETQYF.

This chain joins TRBV5-4 and TRBJ1-2; a weak D match, TRBD1 (6 bases). CDR1 is SGHNT, CDR2 YYREEE, per germline (reference sequence). The CDR3 runs 15 residues. Trimming shortened V by 0 bases and J by 2 bases, and 11 bases separated the two germline ends. CDR3 loop: CASSLAPTGNYGYTF. In nucleotides, the CDR3 is TGTGCCAGCAGCTTGGCCCCGACAGGAAACTATGGCTACACCTTC.

CDR3 coding DNA: TGTGCCAGCAGTAAAAGACAGGGCGGCTACGAGCAGTACTTC. It translates to CASSKRQGGYEQYF. V usage is TRBV28 and J usage is TRBJ2-7; 7 bases fit TRBD1. The germline V gene has CDR1 MDHEN and CDR2 SYDVKM. CDR3 length: 14 residues. V shed 5 bases, J shed 3 bases, and the junction held 7 bases outside the gene matches.